The entry that follows covers one TCR beta chain sequence. CDR1 and CDR2 (germline): SGHNT, YYREEE (reference sequence). This CDR3 comprises 14 residues. J was trimmed by 4 bases and V by 2 bases; bases with no gene match: 3. This entry comes from a study of blood T cell repertoires in COVID-19. Looking at the study overall: There were acute and convalescent COVID-19 samples, and they came from the United States, Italy and Spain.

Clones were read by immunoSEQ multiplex PCR, and TCRdb kept only the in-frame ones, dropping some. The table lists about 370,000 clones, roughly 86% of them singletons. Sequenced input: peripheral blood. This rearrangement joins TRBV5-4 to TRBJ2-1; TRBD1 agrees at 7 bases. This clonotype was obtained from a woman aged 25 to 39 with COVID-19, enrolled during active disease. This CDR3 reads CASSLQGSYNEQFF. The CDR3 DNA sequence: TGTGCCAGCAGCTTACAGGGGTCTTACAATGAGCAGTTCTTC.